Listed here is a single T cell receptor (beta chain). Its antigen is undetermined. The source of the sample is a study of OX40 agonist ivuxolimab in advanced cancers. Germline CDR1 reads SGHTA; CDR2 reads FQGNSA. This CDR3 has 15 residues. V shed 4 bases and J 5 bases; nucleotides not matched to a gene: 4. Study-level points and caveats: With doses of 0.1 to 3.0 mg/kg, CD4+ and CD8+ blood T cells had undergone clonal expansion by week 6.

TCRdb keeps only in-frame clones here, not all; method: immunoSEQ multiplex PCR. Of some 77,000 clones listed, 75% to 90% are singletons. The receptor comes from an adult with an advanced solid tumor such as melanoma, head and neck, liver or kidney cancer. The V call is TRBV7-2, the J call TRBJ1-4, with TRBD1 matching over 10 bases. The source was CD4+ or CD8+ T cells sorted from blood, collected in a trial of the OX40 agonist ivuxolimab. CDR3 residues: CASSSRDRGNEKLFF. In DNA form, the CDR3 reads TGTGCCAGCAGCTCCCGGGACAGGGGAAATGAAAAACTGTTTTTT.